What follows describes a single T cell receptor beta chain. What it binds is unknown. The V and J ends lost 0 bases and 6 bases, in that order; junction bases with no gene match: 5. Germline assignment: CDR1 SGHTA and CDR2 FQGNSA. This CDR3 region has 15 residues. The data derive from a study of T-cell reconstitution after alpha-beta-depleted transplantation in children. For TCRbeta, the library was prepared with unique molecular identifiers. TCRdb independently ran MiXCR on the PCR reads; one entry per CDR3 protein. The repertoire includes 500,000 to 650,000 distinct CDR3 sequences, around 13% of them detected once, and approximately 2% sits in the top ten. Study-level results: Newly generated T cells supplied most T-cell counts and diversity one year post-transplant.

Sequences were derived from PBMCs, mostly from graft donor cells, sampled 360 days after TCRalphabeta/CD19-depleted stem cell transplant. The rearrangement links TRBV7-2 to TRBJ2-3; the match to TRBD2 covers 8 bases. The sequence came from a male patient younger than 18 who had a stem cell transplant for acute myeloid leukemia, so the T cells may come from the graft donor. The CDR3 is CASSLAGLVLDTQYF. CDR3 nucleotide sequence: TGTGCCAGCAGCTTAGCGGGACTAGTGTTGGATACGCAGTATTTT.